The present TCR beta chain was sequenced within a study of PD-1 blockade in classical Hodgkin lymphoma. About the study: The nivolumab dose that patients received was 3 mg/kg, given intravenously every 2 weeks.

Remarks on this clone: Its antigen is not known.

CDR1 SGHAT and CDR2 FQNNGV come from the germline V gene. Trimming removed 4 bases at V and 3 bases at J, with 13 bases between. The CDR3 is made up of 15 amino acids. Only in-frame clones appear in the TCRdb table, and some are missing; sequencing was by immunoSEQ multiplex PCR. This sample carries fewer than 100,000 clones, just over 90% of them seen once, and the ten largest clones take just under 2%. Study-wide points: A significant rise in TCR diversity was seen by C4D1 for CD4+ cells but not for CD8+ cells. TCR diversity at baseline was reported to be reduced in newly diagnosed patients relative to healthy donors.

Time point: cycle 4 day 1 (C4D1), after less than 7 weeks of nivolumab. All trial patients relapsed after autologous stem cell transplantation. The rearrangement links TRBV11-2 to TRBJ1-5; TRBD1 is a possible D gene (5 bases). The source material was peripheral blood mononuclear cells (PBMCs), sampled before the fourth cycle of nivolumab. This receptor was taken from a human donor with classical Hodgkin lymphoma. This chain's CDR3 is CASSSGTAANQPQHF. In nucleotides, the CDR3 is TGTGCCAGCAGCTCCGGGACGGCGGCCAATCAGCCCCAGCATTTT.